This entry lists 23 T cell receptor beta chains sequenced from one sample in a study of cytomegalovirus exposure and HLA in healthy donors. Measured with immunoSEQ multiplex PCR; TCRdb has only the in-frame clones, and not every one. This table holds some 270,000 clones, approximately 86% found once. The material sequenced was PBMCs. The receptor set was obtained from a woman under 30 in good health and CMV-seronegative.

The chain uses TRBV7-9 and TRBJ1-1; no firm D call. Germline CDR1 and CDR2: SEHNR and FQNEAQ (reference sequence). V lost 2 bases to trimming and J lost 2 bases, with 9 bases between them. The CDR3 runs to 14 residues. CDR3 protein: CASSLSRTNTEAFF. The DNA of the CDR3 is TGTGCCAGCAGCTTAAGCAGGACTAACACTGAAGCTTTCTTT.

The chain combines TRBV27 with TRBJ2-3; the match to TRBD1 covers 7 bases. The V gene's germline CDR1 is MNHEY and CDR2 SMNVEV (reference sequence). The ends lost 6 bases at V and 0 bases at J; junction bases unmatched: 12. CDR3 length equals 17 residues. This CDR3 is CASRSSARGFSTDTQYF. CDR3 nucleotides: TGTGCCAGCAGGAGCTCCGCCAGGGGGTTTAGCACAGATACGCAGTATTTT.

In DNA form, the CDR3 reads TGTGCCTGGAGCCCTCTAGCGGGAGTTTCCTACGAGCAGTACTTC. Its translation: CAWSPLAGVSYEQYF. The rearrangement links TRBV30 to TRBJ2-7, with 10 bases aligning to TRBD2. Germline V lookup: CDR1 GTSNPN, CDR2 SVGIG (reference sequence). This CDR3 comprises 15 residues. The J segment lost 1 base and the V segment lost 3 bases, leaving 6 bases of the junction unmatched. The full variable domain, with the rest looked up from reference TRBV30 and TRBJ2-7, is SQTIHQWPATLVQPVGSPLSLECTVEGTSNPNLYWYRQAAGRGLQLLFYSVGIGQISSEVPQNLSASRPQDRQFILSSKKLLLSDSGFYLCAWSPLAGVSYEQYFGPGTRLTVT.

The rearrangement links TRBV27 to TRBJ2-5; D unclear. CDR3 length: 13 residues. Germline CDR1 and CDR2: MNHEY and SMNVEV (reference sequence). V was trimmed by 3 bases and J by 4 bases, leaving 9 bases between them. CDR3 residues: CASSLTYRETQYF. CDR3 DNA sequence: TGTGCCAGCAGTTTGACATACCGAGAGACCCAGTACTTC.

The genes are TRBV7-2 and TRBJ2-1; 11 nucleotides agree with TRBD2. The CDR3 runs to 17 residues. V shed 1 base and J 8 bases; nucleotides not matched to a gene: 10. Per the germline V gene, CDR1 is SGHTA and CDR2 is FQGNSA. This CDR3 reads CASSLVSPSGGRDEQFF. The CDR3 nucleotides are TGTGCCAGCAGCTTAGTTTCGCCTAGCGGGGGGAGAGATGAGCAGTTCTTC.

The chain joins TRBV5-6 to TRBJ2-3, with 9 positions matching TRBD2. Germline values: CDR1 SGHDT, CDR2 YYEEEE. The ends lost 2 bases at V and 0 bases at J; junction bases unmatched: 7. The CDR3 covers 17 residues. The CDR3 DNA reads TGTGCCAGCAGCTTAAGCCTAGCGGGGACTAGCACAGATACGCAGTATTTT. Protein product: CASSLSLAGTSTDTQYF.

This rearrangement joins TRBV5-1 to TRBJ2-3, with TRBD2 matching over 10 bases. The ends lost 3 bases at V and 1 base at J; junction bases unmatched: 2. The germline gives CDR1 SGHRS, CDR2 YFSETQ. The length of the CDR3 is 15 residues. CDR3 bases: TGCGCCAGCAGCTCTAGCGGGGGTCGCACAGATACGCAGTATTTT. As protein: CASSSSGGRTDTQYF.

CDR3 loop: CASSPGQKLGELFF. CDR3 bases: TGCGCCAGCAGCCCAGGACAAAAACTCGGGGAGCTGTTTTTT. The chain employs TRBV5-1 and TRBJ2-2; D is possibly TRBD1 (5 bases). Trimming removed 4 bases from V and 7 bases from J, with 14 bases in between. This CDR3 region has 14 residues. Looked up from germline, CDR1 is SGHRS and CDR2 is YFSETQ.

The chain has TRBV9 and TRBJ1-5; the D gene is possibly TRBD1 (5 bases). The CDR3 runs 15 residues. Trimming pared 0 bases from V and 4 bases from J, leaving 11 bases between. The germline gives CDR1 SGDLS, CDR2 YYNGEE. CDR3 nucleotide sequence: TGTGCCAGCAGCGTAGCTGGGGGGTTAAATCAGCCCCAGCATTTT. As protein: CASSVAGGLNQPQHF.

The genes are TRBV29-1 and TRBJ1-4; 11 positions match TRBD1. This CDR3 has 13 residues. Germline V gene sequence: CDR1 SQVTM, CDR2 ANQGSEA. After removal of 7 bases from V and 7 bases from J, the junction contained 5 bases not matched to a gene. CDR3 nucleotide sequence: TGCAGCGACGGACAGGGGGCTTGTGAAAAACTGTTTTTT. Protein: CSDGQGACEKLFF.

The rearrangement uses TRBV5-1 and TRBJ1-3, with 9 nucleotides matching TRBD1. The V segment lost 0 bases and the J segment 2 bases; nucleotides outside the gene matches: 15. The CDR3 is 20 residues long. Germline V CDR1 and CDR2: SGHRS, YFSETQ. CDR3 in amino acids: CASSLVSGTGFRGPGNTIYF. The CDR3 DNA follows: TGCGCCAGCAGCTTGGTCTCCGGGACAGGGTTCCGGGGTCCTGGAAACACCATATATTTT.

This clone was seen just once. The V and J genes are TRBV10-3 and TRBJ1-2; a possible D gene is TRBD1 (6 bases). The germline CDR1 and CDR2 sequences are ENHRY and SYGVKD. The CDR3 spans 14 residues. V was clipped by 6 bases and J by 8 bases, with 19 bases between them. CDR3 DNA sequence: TGTGCCATCAGAGAGGACAGCCATCGAGACGGCTACACCTTC. Residues: CAIREDSHRDGYTF.

The gene calls are TRBV11-3 and TRBJ1-4; the D is unclear. The V end was cut by 1 base, the J end by 3 bases, with 6 bases between. This CDR3 is 14 amino acids long. The germline V gene encodes CDR1 SGHNT and CDR2 YENEEA. Written as DNA, the CDR3 is TGTGCCAGCAGCTTAGGGAGCGCTAATGAAAAACTGTTTTTT. This gives the protein CASSLGSANEKLFF.

This chain joins TRBV19 and TRBJ2-1; possibly TRBD2 for D (5 bases). Per the germline V gene, CDR1 is LNHDA and CDR2 is SQIVND (reference sequence). V lost 0 bases and J 13 bases, leaving 16 bases between the germline ends. This CDR3 comprises 14 residues. This chain's CDR3 is CASSIDGSMAGQFF. The CDR3 nucleotides are TGTGCCAGTAGTATAGATGGGAGTATGGCGGGCCAGTTCTTC.

This sequence joins TRBV30 and TRBJ2-3, with D tentatively TRBD1 (6 bases). Germline V lookup: CDR1 GTSNPN, CDR2 SVGIG (reference sequence). V shed 2 bases and J shed 0 bases, with 9 bases lying between them. This CDR3 region has 14 residues. CDR3 sequence (DNA): TGTGCCTGGAGTAAAACAGGGAGCACAGATACGCAGTATTTT. This encodes CAWSKTGSTDTQYF.

In its sample, this clone was seen a few times. CDR3 sequence: CASSLVASGSYEQYF. In DNA form, the CDR3 reads TGTGCCAGCAGCTTAGTGGCTAGCGGGTCCTACGAGCAGTACTTC. The chain combines TRBV7-2 with TRBJ2-7, with 8 bases identical to TRBD2. The CDR3 sequence is 15 residues long. Germline CDR1 is SGHTA and CDR2 is FQGNSA. V dropped 1 base and J dropped 1; count of bases not matched to a gene: 3.

The chain recombines TRBV6-5 with TRBJ1-6; D is unclear. Germline loops: CDR1 MNHEY, CDR2 SVGAGI. This CDR3 contains 14 residues. Trimming took 4 bases from V and 5 from J, leaving 9 bases between them. The CDR3 sequence: CASSLILNNSPLHF. CDR3 DNA: TGTGCCAGCAGTTTAATACTTAATAATTCACCCCTCCACTTT.

CDR3 bases: TGTGCCAGCAGCCTACGGGACAGCCAAAAATTGGGGGAGACCCAGTACTTC. Protein sequence: CASSLRDSQKLGETQYF. The chain combines TRBV5-5 with TRBJ2-5; 7 bases match TRBD1. CDR1 and CDR2 (germline): SGHKS, YYEKEE (reference sequence). After removal of 4 bases from V and 5 bases from J, the junction contained 17 bases not matched to a gene. The CDR3 sequence is 17 residues long. The full variable domain, with the rest looked up from reference TRBV5-5 and TRBJ2-5, is DAGVTQSPTHLIKTRGQQVTLRCSPISGHKSVSWYQQVLGQGPQFIFQYYEKEERGRGNFPDRFSARQFPNYSSELNVNALLLGDSALYLCASSLRDSQKLGETQYFGPGTRLLVL.

The V and J genes are TRBV6-1 and TRBJ1-5, with 8 bases matching TRBD1. CDR1 and CDR2 (germline): MNHNS, SASEGT. J gave up 4 bases and V 6 bases, and 2 bases lay outside the gene matches. There are 13 residues in the CDR3. CDR3 nucleotide sequence: TGTGCCAGCAGCAGGGGGCTGAATCAGCCCCAGCATTTT. Translation: CASSRGLNQPQHF.

This chain links TRBV4-3 with TRBJ2-7; the match to TRBD1 covers 8 bases. CDR3 length: 15 amino acids. The V gene end was trimmed by 3 bases and the J gene end by 2 bases; junction bases not matched to a gene: 6. CDR1 and CDR2 from the germline V gene are LGHNA and YSLEER. Here the CDR3 reads CASSQTGTGAYEQYF. CDR3 bases: TGCGCCAGCAGCCAGACCGGGACAGGCGCCTACGAGCAGTACTTC.

A single count supports this clone. This chain connects TRBV7-2 to TRBJ2-7; no clear D gene. V shed 1 base and J shed 0 bases, with 7 bases lying between them. Germline values: CDR1 SGHTA, CDR2 FQGNSA. The CDR3 has 14 amino acids. For the CDR3, the DNA is TGTGCCAGCAGCTTAGTGGTCAGCTCCTACGAGCAGTACTTC. This sequence encodes CASSLVVSSYEQYF. The whole variable domain, remainder taken from reference TRBV7-2 and TRBJ2-7, is GAGVSQSPSNKVTEKGKDVELRCDPISGHTALYWYRQSLGQGLEFLIYFQGNSAPDKSGLPSDRFSAERTGGSVSTLTIQRTQQEDSAVYLCASSLVVSSYEQYFGPGTRLTVT.

The chain has TRBV19 and TRBJ1-5; the match to TRBD1 covers 8 bases. CDR3 length equals 17 residues. Per germline, CDR1 LNHDA and CDR2 SQIVND (reference sequence). With V trimmed by 2 bases and J by 0 bases, 6 bases remained unmatched. The DNA of the CDR3 is TGTGCCAGTAGTATAAGAAGGACAGGGAATAGCAATCAGCCCCAGCATTTT. Translation gives CASSIRRTGNSNQPQHF.

The chain links TRBV6-1 to TRBJ2-7, with 9 bases matching TRBD1. The CDR3 length is 15 residues. V lost 6 bases to trimming and J lost 6 bases; unmatched junction nucleotides: 12. CDR1 is MNHNS and CDR2 is SASEGT in the germline V gene. The CDR3 bases are TGTGCCAGCAGGACTAGGACAGGGGCCCATTGCGAGCAGTACTTC. Encoded protein: CASRTRTGAHCEQYF.